These 25 T cell receptor beta chains share one sample of origin, sequenced in a study of blood T cells in healthy people across ages. PCR was performed a second time for about 7 to 11 cycles using a sample-barcoded 5' primer and a J-beta primer mix. TCRdb re-called the 5' RACE reads through MiXCR, storing one row per CDR3 protein. The table includes hundreds of thousands of distinct CDR3 sequences, roughly 32% detected once. The specimen was blood. These receptors were collected from a woman aged 80 or older in good health.

The DNA for the CDR3 is TGTGCCAGCAGCCTCCCCGGCGGGGCTGCGGCTGAAGCTTTCTTT. Protein: CASSLPGGAAAEAFF. The J gene is TRBJ1-1, the V gene TRBV7-2, with D perhaps matching TRBD1 (5 bases). The germline CDR1 and CDR2 sequences are SGHTA and FQGNSA. CDR3 size: 15 residues. Between the trimmed V and J ends, which lost 5 bases and 6 bases, there was a span of 19 bases.

Ten or more counts support this clonotype. The gene calls are TRBV28 and TRBJ2-3; no definite D call. The V gene's germline CDR1 is MDHEN and CDR2 SYDVKM. Trimming removed 6 bases from V and 2 bases from J, with 6 bases in between. The length of the CDR3 is 12 residues. CDR3 protein: CASRPDTDTQYF. The CDR3 DNA is TGTGCCAGCAGACCGGACACAGATACGCAGTATTTT.

The chain links TRBV29-1 to TRBJ2-3; unclear D gene. V was trimmed by 6 bases and J by 3 bases, leaving 7 bases between them. The germline V gene encodes CDR1 SQVTM and CDR2 ANQGSEA. The CDR3 is made up of 11 amino acids. CDR3 DNA: TGCAGCGTACGATGGACAGATACGCAGTATTTT. It translates to CSVRWTDTQYF.

A few counts support this clonotype. The chain links TRBV29-1 to TRBJ1-3; a possible D gene is TRBD1 (5 bases). V lost 6 bases to trimming and J lost 8 bases, with 17 bases between them. The germline V gene encodes CDR1 SQVTM and CDR2 ANQGSEA. The CDR3 totals 13 residues. The CDR3 is CSVDTGAGDTIYF. In DNA form, the CDR3 reads TGCAGCGTGGATACAGGCGCGGGGGACACCATATATTTT.

Remarks on this clonotype: Possible read error: a much larger clone is one base away. This chain uses TRBV12-3 or TRBV12-4 with TRBJ1-5; TRBD1 might be the D (6 bases). V was trimmed by 6 bases and J by 9 bases, leaving 15 bases between them. The CDR3 has 13 amino acids. The chain's CDR3 is CASRPDRYRPQHF. The CDR3 nucleotides read TGTGCCAGCAGACCAGACAGGTATCGGCCCCAGCATTTT.

The gene calls are TRBV5-1 and TRBJ1-5; D remains ambiguous. Germline CDR1 and CDR2: SGHRS and YFSETQ. The CDR3 has 14 residues. Trimming left V 0 bases short and J 5 bases short, with 9 bases between. The CDR3 region is CASSLDGPHQPQHF. Here the CDR3 DNA reads TGCGCCAGCAGCTTGGACGGCCCCCATCAGCCCCAGCATTTT.

This clonotype was seen many times. The chain recombines TRBV7-2 with TRBJ2-3, with 11 bases fitting TRBD2. CDR1 and CDR2 from the germline V gene are SGHTA and FQGNSA. Unmatched junction bases numbered 12, after V lost 5 bases and J lost 14 bases. The CDR3 is 14 residues long. The CDR3 DNA reads as TGTGCCAGCAGCCGTAGTTTAGCGGGGGGGCATCTGTATTTT. Protein: CASSRSLAGGHLYF.

This chain uses TRBV7-2 with TRBJ2-5, with 10 bases fitting TRBD2. J was trimmed by 1 base and V by 7 bases; bases with no gene match: 6. CDR1 and CDR2 (germline): SGHTA, FQGNSA. This CDR3 spans 15 amino acids. The CDR3 here is CASTSPSGGQETQYF. The CDR3 DNA is TGTGCCAGCACCTCCCCTAGCGGGGGCCAAGAGACCCAGTACTTC. Filled out from reference TRBV7-2 and TRBJ2-5, the complete variable domain reads GAGVSQSPSNKVTEKGKDVELRCDPISGHTALYWYRQSLGQGLEFLIYFQGNSAPDKSGLPSDRFSAERTGGSVSTLTIQRTQQEDSAVYLCASTSPSGGQETQYFGPGTRLLVL.

As concerns this clonotype: The germline gene is not matched at one end of the junction; a read error may be the cause. This chain joins TRBV20-1 and TRBJ2-5, with D hard to call. Germline loops: CDR1 DFQATT, CDR2 SNEGSKA (reference sequence). The CDR3 spans 12 residues. CDR3 region: CRARTDNNEQYF. As DNA, the CDR3 is TGCAGGGCTAGAACAGATAACAATGAGCAGTACTTC.

Remarks on this clonotype: A clone one base away is much larger, so this may be a read error. The chain links TRBV11-2 to TRBJ2-1, with D uncertain. The germline V gene encodes CDR1 SGHAT and CDR2 FQNNGV. This CDR3 is 16 amino acids long. CDR3 nucleotide sequence: TGTGCCGGCAGCTTAGGGCAGTCCCGAACCTACAATGAGCAGTTCTTC. Translating it yields CAGSLGQSRTYNEQFF.

As concerns this clonotype: This may be a read error, as it is one base from a much larger clone. The genes are TRBV3-1 and TRBJ2-7, with D perhaps TRBD1 (5 bases). The J call may be wrong; the DNA end is better matched by TRBJ2-5. The V gene's germline CDR1 is LGHDT and CDR2 YNNKEL (reference sequence). The CDR3 consists of 17 residues. The CDR3 nucleotides read TGTGCCAGCAGCCAAGAGGGCTGGGGCAGGGCCCAAGAGACCCAGTACTTC. It is translated as CASSQEGWGRAQETQYF.

In its sample, this clonotype was seen many times. The chain joins TRBV29-1 to TRBJ2-6; no firm D call. Trimming took 6 bases from V and 2 from J, leaving 11 bases between them. The CDR3 extends over 14 amino acids. Per germline, CDR1 SQVTM and CDR2 ANQGSEA. The CDR3 spells CSVGSRAGANVLTF. CDR3 in DNA: TGCAGCGTGGGATCCAGAGCTGGGGCCAACGTCCTGACTTTC.

This chain joins TRBV7-2 and TRBJ1-2, with D tentatively TRBD1 (6 bases). Germline V gene sequence: CDR1 SGHTA, CDR2 FQGNSA. V was shortened by 4 bases and J by 8 bases, with 23 bases between the two germline ends. The CDR3 is made up of 16 amino acids. The chain's CDR3 is CASSSDSQGTSGGYTF. In nucleotides, the CDR3 is TGTGCCAGCAGCTCGGACTCTCAGGGGACCTCTGGGGGCTACACCTTC.

This clonotype occurred a few times. This sequence joins TRBV28 and TRBJ1-1, with D unresolved. CDR1 and CDR2 from the germline V gene are MDHEN and SYDVKM. The V and J ends lost 6 bases and 2 bases respectively, with 1 base between them. The CDR3 contains 10 residues. This chain's CDR3 is CASSNTEAFF. The CDR3 coding sequence is TGTGCCAGCAGCAACACTGAAGCTTTCTTT.

CDR3 in amino acids: CASSKTSGWETQYF. In nucleotides, the CDR3 is TGTGCCAGCAGCAAGACTAGCGGCTGGGAGACCCAGTACTTC. The J gene is TRBJ2-5, the V gene TRBV7-8, with 9 positions matching TRBD2. Germline loops: CDR1 SGHVS, CDR2 FQNEAQ. The CDR3 is 14 residues long. V was pared by 5 bases and J by 5 bases, with 6 bases of the junction left unmatched.

V gene TRBV30 combines with J gene TRBJ1-1; the D is unclear. Per germline, CDR1 GTSNPN and CDR2 SVGIG (reference sequence). The V gene lost 2 bases and the J gene lost 0 bases, with 4 bases spanning the gap. This CDR3 spans 12 amino acids. The CDR3 sequence: CAWSSVNTEAFF. Here the CDR3 DNA reads TGTGCCTGGAGTTCGGTGAACACTGAAGCTTTCTTT.

The chain is built from TRBV6-5 and TRBJ1-1; D is unclear. Trimming took off 6 bases at V and 6 bases at J, with 14 bases between the two ends. The CDR3 has 13 amino acids. Germline values: CDR1 MNHEY, CDR2 SVGAGI. The CDR3 region has the DNA TGTGCCAGCAGGAAGCACGGGTACCCTGAAGCTTTCTTT. It is translated as CASRKHGYPEAFF.

This clonotype appeared many times. The chain links TRBV20-1 to TRBJ2-7; 15 bases line up with TRBD2. Germline V gene lookup returns CDR1 DFQATT and CDR2 SNEGSKA (reference sequence). Trimming took 6 bases from V and 3 from J; bases not matched to a gene: 12. CDR3 size: 17 residues. Written as DNA, the CDR3 is TGCAGTGCGGAGTCCGGGACTAGCGGGGGGAACCTCTACGAGCAGTACTTC. Amino acid sequence: CSAESGTSGGNLYEQYF.

This clonotype was counted ten times or more. CDR3 sequence: CASTAGTGRYEQYF. CDR3 in DNA: TGTGCCAGCACCGCGGGGACAGGGAGGTACGAGCAGTACTTC. The rearrangement joins TRBV28 to TRBJ2-7; 9 bases align to TRBD1. The germline V gene encodes CDR1 MDHEN and CDR2 SYDVKM. The ends lost 7 bases at V and 4 bases at J; junction bases unmatched: 8. CDR3 length equals 14 residues. Filled out from reference TRBV28 and TRBJ2-7, the complete variable domain reads DVKVTQSSRYLVKRTGEKVFLECVQDMDHENMFWYRQDPGLGLRLIYFSYDVKMKEKGDIPEGYSVSREKKERFSLILESASTNQTSMYLCASTAGTGRYEQYFGPGTRLTVT.

This clonotype has just a few counts. This may be a read error: a much more frequent sequence differs by one nucleotide. The CDR3 DNA sequence: TGCAGCGTTGAAGGGACAGGTGGGGGCTACACCTTC. It yields the protein CSVEGTGGGYTF. The genes are TRBV29-1 and TRBJ1-2; 7 bases line up with TRBD1. The V and J ends lost 1 base and 8 bases, in that order; junction bases with no gene match: 4. The CDR3 is 12 residues long. From germline, CDR1 is SQVTM and CDR2 ANQGSEA.

This clonotype was observed at least ten times. The V and J genes are TRBV9 and TRBJ2-5, with TRBD1 matching 8 bases. Per germline, CDR1 SGDLS and CDR2 YYNGEE. V dropped 3 bases and J dropped 7; count of bases not matched to a gene: 2. The CDR3 consists of 12 residues. The CDR3 DNA follows: TGTGCCAGCAGCGCTGGACAGGGGACCCAGTACTTC. This encodes CASSAGQGTQYF.

This clonotype showed up just a few times. The genes are TRBV4-2 and TRBJ2-7; 11 bases map to TRBD2. This CDR3 is built from 16 residues. Germline trimming cut 1 base from V and 7 bases from J; bases unmatched to any gene: 9. Germline assignment: CDR1 LGHNA and CDR2 YNFKEQ. The CDR3 bases are TGTGCCAGCAGCCAAGCCCTAGCGGGGGGTGGCAATGAGCAGTACTTC. Translation gives CASSQALAGGGNEQYF.

This chain connects TRBV20-1 to TRBJ1-2; a possible D gene is TRBD1 (6 bases). CDR1 DFQATT and CDR2 SNEGSKA come from the germline V gene (reference sequence). The CDR3 extends over 14 amino acids. Between the trimmed V and J ends, which lost 3 bases and 4 bases, there was a span of 15 bases. This CDR3 reads CSASTRGLLYGYTF. Written as DNA, the CDR3 is TGCAGTGCTAGCACGAGGGGGTTACTCTATGGCTACACCTTC.

About this clonotype: This may come from a read error, since a much larger clone is one base off. This chain uses TRBV9 with TRBJ2-7, with D possibly being TRBD2 (6 bases). V lost 0 bases and J 6 bases, leaving 10 bases between the germline ends. Per the germline V gene, CDR1 is SGDLS and CDR2 is YYNGEE. The CDR3 is 13 amino acids. CDR3 loop: CASSVGAGLEQYF. Written as DNA, the CDR3 is TGTGCCAGCAGCGTAGGTGCGGGGCTCGAGCAGTACTTC.

At least ten counts were recorded for this clonotype. The chain combines TRBV5-5 with TRBJ1-4; 9 bases map to TRBD1. The CDR3 sequence is 15 residues long. Germline values: CDR1 SGHKS, CDR2 YYEKEE (reference sequence). With 4 bases clipped from V and 7 bases from J, the junction kept 8 bases outside the gene matches. The CDR3 spells CASSPEQGASEKLFF. The DNA of the CDR3 is TGTGCCAGCAGCCCTGAACAGGGGGCTTCTGAAAAACTGTTTTTT. Full variable domain (rest looked up from reference TRBV5-5 and TRBJ1-4): DAGVTQSPTHLIKTRGQQVTLRCSPISGHKSVSWYQQVLGQGPQFIFQYYEKEERGRGNFPDRFSARQFPNYSSELNVNALLLGDSALYLCASSPEQGASEKLFFGSGTQLSVL.